The TCR beta chain under discussion was sequenced for a study of vaccination and CD4 T cells after COVID-19. Treatment indicated: approximately 9-day PBMC culture with coronavirus spike peptide pools or control peptides (ViraFEST assay). Trimming took off 1 base at V and 2 bases at J, with 14 bases between the two ends. The CDR3 covers 15 residues. Germline V lookup: CDR1 DFQATT, CDR2 SNEGSKA (reference sequence). For this clonotype: The antigen is undetermined.

CD4+ T cells that had been cultured provided DNA sequenced with the Oncomine TCR Beta short-read assay. In TCRdb, the PCR reads were re-called with MiXCR into one record per CDR3 protein. The data hold about 23,000 distinct CDR3 sequences, with 40% to 50% observed a single time. The rearrangement links TRBV20-1 to TRBJ1-1, with D perhaps TRBD1 (5 bases). The receptor was isolated from a human donor who received a COVID-19 vaccine. Material: CD4+ T cells from blood, cultured in vitro, obtained before SARS-CoV-2 vaccination. CDR3 residues: CSARAPGGDNTEAFF. In DNA, the CDR3 is TGCAGTGCTAGAGCGCCAGGAGGGGACAACACTGAAGCTTTCTTT.